This T cell receptor (beta chain) was sequenced in a study of blood T cell repertoires in COVID-19. V dropped 3 bases and J dropped 7 bases, with 9 bases sitting between them. The germline CDR1 and CDR2 sequences are LNHDA and SQIVND (reference sequence). The CDR3 loop spans 13 amino acids. The method was immunoSEQ multiplex PCR; TCRdb's version includes in-frame clones alone and lacks a portion of them. Here the sample spans about 90,000 clones, under 95% being singletons. The origin of this receptor is a human donor with active COVID-19. The donor label of this sample is uncertain. The chain recombines TRBV19 with TRBJ2-2, with TRBD2 as a possible D gene (5 bases). Sequencing was carried out using peripheral blood. The CDR3 sequence: CASSIGGDGELFF. Here the CDR3 DNA reads TGTGCCAGTAGTATCGGAGGAGACGGGGAGCTGTTTTTT.